This T cell receptor beta chain is drawn from a study of T cells after posttransplantation cyclophosphamide. Cyclophosphamide on days +3 and +4 followed busulfan-fludarabine conditioning and a marrow graft. Whole-study findings and limits: Skin or GI-infiltrating T cells shared few TRB sequences with blood. Donor CD8+ memory clones often dominated recipient blood repertoires at later times. Recipient CMV seropositivity and CMV reactivation strongly tracked TRB clonality.

The CDR3 runs to 15 residues. V lost 1 base, J lost 1 base, and 11 bases lay in between. Germline CDR1 SGHRS, CDR2 YFSETQ. With respect to this clone: Its antigen is as yet unknown.

Sequencing used immunoSEQ multiplex PCR; TCRdb keeps in-frame clones, though not all of them. This sample has tens of thousands of clones, with roughly 91% found just once. The V gene is TRBV5-1, the J gene TRBJ2-5; D ambiguous. The TCR sequence derives from a male patient between 55 and 70 years old who received an allogeneic stem cell transplant from a related donor and was CMV-positive. Some T cells may originate from the graft donor. The input for sequencing was PBMCs, taken around 63 days after allogeneic stem cell transplant with posttransplant cyclophosphamide. The CDR3 DNA reads as TGCGCCAGCAGCTTGTTCGTAGACTTCCAAGAGACCCAGTACTTC. Amino acid sequence: CASSLFVDFQETQYF. Full variable domain (remainder filled in from reference TRBV5-1 and TRBJ2-5): KAGVTQTPRYLIKTRGQQVTLSCSPISGHRSVSWYQQTPGQGLQFLFEYFSETQRNKGNFPGRFSGRQFSNSRSEMNVSTLELGDSALYLCASSLFVDFQETQYFGPGTRLLVL.